This T cell receptor (beta chain) is from a study of blood T cells in healthy people across ages. Notes on the study in general: Researchers said unsorted PBMCs prevented a conclusive naive versus antigen-experienced comparison.

The CDR3 consists of 15 residues. Germline V CDR1 and CDR2: MNHEY, SVGEGT. J gave up 8 bases and V 2 bases, and 8 bases lay outside the gene matches. As concerns this clonotype: Antigen: not known.

A second PCR of roughly 6 to 12 cycles used a sample-barcoded 5' primer and a J-beta primer mix. Researchers report that a template-switch adaptor with 12 random nucleotides tagged each cDNA molecule. Each CDR3 protein gets one entry after TCRdb re-called the 5' RACE reads with MiXCR. The table lists over a million distinct CDR3 sequences, approximately 38% of them singletons. In terms of origin and age, donors were healthy Caucasian individuals from Russia aged 6 to 90. What was sequenced was blood. The rearrangement joins TRBV6-2 or TRBV6-3 to TRBJ2-1; 8 bases agree with TRBD2. This clonotype originated in a woman younger than 30 in good health. CDR3 nucleotides: TGTGCCAGCAGTTACGGGGGTAGCGGGAAGGATGAGCAGTTCTTC. It translates to CASSYGGSGKDEQFF.